This TCR beta chain derives from a study of beta chain features in type 1 diabetes. Regarding the study as a whole: For Type 1 diabetes patients, all four CD4+ subsets carried TCRB CDR3s that were moderately but significantly shorter.

This clone occurred a few times. Its antigen remains unknown. This CDR3 is built from 10 residues. Trimming shortened V by 10 bases and J by 6 bases, and 9 bases separated the two germline ends. Germline loops: CDR1 MDHEN, CDR2 SYDVKM. The whole isolated RNA underwent reverse transcription, so sequencing captured expressed TCRB transcripts. Produced via immunoSEQ multiplex PCR; TCRdb's table is partial and in-frame only. Among some 250,000 clones, 11% were seen once, and the ten largest hold around 0.018%. The source material was naive CD4+ T cells from blood. This clonotype was obtained from a man aged 25 to 40 with type 1 diabetes. The gene calls are TRBV28 and TRBJ1-1; D is unresolved. The CDR3 reads CATGRAEAFF. The CDR3 nucleotides are TGTGCCACGGGGAGGGCTGAAGCTTTCTTT.